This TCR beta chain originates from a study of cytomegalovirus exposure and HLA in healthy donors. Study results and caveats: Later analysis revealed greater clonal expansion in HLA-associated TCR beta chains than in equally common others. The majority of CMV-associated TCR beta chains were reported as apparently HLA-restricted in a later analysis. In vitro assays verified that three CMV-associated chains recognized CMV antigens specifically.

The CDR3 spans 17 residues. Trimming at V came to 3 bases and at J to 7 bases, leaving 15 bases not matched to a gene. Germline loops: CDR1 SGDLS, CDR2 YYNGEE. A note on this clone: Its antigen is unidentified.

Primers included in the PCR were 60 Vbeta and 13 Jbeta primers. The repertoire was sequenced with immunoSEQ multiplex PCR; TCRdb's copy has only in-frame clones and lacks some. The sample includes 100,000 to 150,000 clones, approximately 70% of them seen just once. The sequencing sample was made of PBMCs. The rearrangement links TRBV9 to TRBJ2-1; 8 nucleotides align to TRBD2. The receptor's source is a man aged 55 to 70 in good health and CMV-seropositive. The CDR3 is CASSASAGTRGMNEQFF. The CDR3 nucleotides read TGTGCCAGCAGCGCGTCGGCTGGGACTAGGGGTATGAATGAGCAGTTCTTC. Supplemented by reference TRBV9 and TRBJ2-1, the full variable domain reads DSGVTQTPKHLITATGQRVTLRCSPRSGDLSVYWYQQSLDQGLQFLIQYYNGEERAKGNILERFSAQQFPDLHSELNLSSLELGDSALYFCASSASAGTRGMNEQFFGPGTRLTVL.